The T cell receptor (beta chain) described here comes from a study of beta chain features in type 1 diabetes. In its sample, this clone was seen a few times. Its antigen remains unknown. Findings and caveats of the study: Amplification by PCR could prefer shorter templates, with the same effect in patients and controls. TCRB rearrangement may or may not be influenced by HLA type; here this remained unresolved.

Expressed TCRB transcripts were sequenced, since all the RNA that had been isolated was reverse transcribed. Generated by immunoSEQ multiplex PCR, the TCRdb table keeps only in-frame clones and is missing some. The sample lists around 44,000 clones; about half were seen once. Germline loops: CDR1 SGHTA, CDR2 FQGNSA. The CDR3 is 12 amino acids. The origin of this receptor is a woman in her 30s in good health. The sample comprised stem cell memory CD4+ T cells from blood. J is TRBJ2-3 and V is TRBV7-2, with 10 bases fitting TRBD1. The CDR3 sequence: CAGQGSTDTQYF. In DNA, the CDR3 is TGTGCGGGACAGGGGTCCACAGATACGCAGTATTTT.